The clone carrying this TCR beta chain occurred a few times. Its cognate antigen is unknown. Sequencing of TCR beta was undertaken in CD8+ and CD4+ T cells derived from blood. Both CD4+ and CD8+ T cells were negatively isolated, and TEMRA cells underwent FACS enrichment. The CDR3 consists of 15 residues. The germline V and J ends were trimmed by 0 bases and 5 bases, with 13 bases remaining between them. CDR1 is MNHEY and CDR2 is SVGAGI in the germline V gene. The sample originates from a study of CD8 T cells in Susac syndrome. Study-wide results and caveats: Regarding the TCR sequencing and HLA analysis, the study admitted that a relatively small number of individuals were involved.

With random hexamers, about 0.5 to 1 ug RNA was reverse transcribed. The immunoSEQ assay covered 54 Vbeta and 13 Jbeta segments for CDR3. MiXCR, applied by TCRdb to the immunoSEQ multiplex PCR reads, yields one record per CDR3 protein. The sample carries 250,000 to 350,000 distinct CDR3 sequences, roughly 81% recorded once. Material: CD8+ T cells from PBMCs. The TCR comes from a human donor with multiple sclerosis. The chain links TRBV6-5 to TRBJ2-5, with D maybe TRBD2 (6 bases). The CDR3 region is CASSYSNGRGETQYF. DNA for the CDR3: TGTGCCAGCAGTTACTCGAACGGGAGAGGCGAGACCCAGTACTTC.